Listed here is a single T cell receptor beta chain. The record originates from a study of blood T cell repertoires in COVID-19. In the authors' methods: Reference gene primer amplification in the assay estimated nucleated cell counts. This table comes from immunoSEQ multiplex PCR, and its TCRdb copy is limited to in-frame clones, with some not included. V and J calls and clone size are copied from that table; D and trimming were computed from the DNA. The sample shows about 66,000 clones, around 82% of them seen only once. Material for sequencing was peripheral blood. This TCR derives from a man between 60 and 75 years old with acute or convalescent COVID-19.

CDR3 nucleotides: TGTGCCACCAGCAATAAGGGGGAGAATCAGCCCCAGCATTTT. As protein: CATSNKGENQPQHF. V usage is TRBV15 and J usage is TRBJ1-5; D possibly corresponds to TRBD1 (6 bases). CDR3 length: 14 residues. Trimming stripped 4 bases from V and 4 bases from J, with 11 bases between. Germline V lookup: CDR1 LNHNV, CDR2 YYDKDF (reference sequence).